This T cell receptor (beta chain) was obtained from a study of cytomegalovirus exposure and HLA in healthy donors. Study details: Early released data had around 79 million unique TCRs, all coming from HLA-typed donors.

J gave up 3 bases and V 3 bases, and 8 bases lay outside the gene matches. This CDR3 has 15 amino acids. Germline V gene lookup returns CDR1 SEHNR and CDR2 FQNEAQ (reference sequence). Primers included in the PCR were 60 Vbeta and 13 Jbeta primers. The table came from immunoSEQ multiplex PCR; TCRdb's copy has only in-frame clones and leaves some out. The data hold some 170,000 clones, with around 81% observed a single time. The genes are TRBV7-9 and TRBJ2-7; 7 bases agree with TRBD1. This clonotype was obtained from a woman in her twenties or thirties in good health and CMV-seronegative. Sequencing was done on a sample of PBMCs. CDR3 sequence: CASSFRNRGDYEQYF. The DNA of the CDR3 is TGTGCCAGCAGCTTTAGGAACAGGGGTGACTACGAGCAGTACTTC.